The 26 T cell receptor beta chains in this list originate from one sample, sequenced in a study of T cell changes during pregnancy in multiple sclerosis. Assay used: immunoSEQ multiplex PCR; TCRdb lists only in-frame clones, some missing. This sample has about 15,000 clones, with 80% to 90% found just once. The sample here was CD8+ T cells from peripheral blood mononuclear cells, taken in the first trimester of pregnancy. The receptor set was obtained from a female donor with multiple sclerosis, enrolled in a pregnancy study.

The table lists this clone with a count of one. This CDR3 is CASSRGGVGRSQETQYF. The CDR3 DNA is TGTGCCAGCAGTAGGGGCGGGGTAGGTAGGAGTCAAGAGACCCAGTACTTC. V is TRBV2 and J is TRBJ2-5; D might be TRBD2 (6 bases). From germline, CDR1 is SNHLY and CDR2 FYNNEI. This CDR3 comprises 17 residues. The germline V and J ends were trimmed by 5 bases and 2 bases, with 21 bases remaining between them.

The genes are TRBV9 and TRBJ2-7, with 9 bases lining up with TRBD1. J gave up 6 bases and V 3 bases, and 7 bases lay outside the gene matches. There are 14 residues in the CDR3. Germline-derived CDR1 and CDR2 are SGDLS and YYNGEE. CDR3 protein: CASSAGQGHSEQYF. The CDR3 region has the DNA TGTGCCAGCAGCGCGGGACAGGGACACTCCGAGCAGTACTTC.

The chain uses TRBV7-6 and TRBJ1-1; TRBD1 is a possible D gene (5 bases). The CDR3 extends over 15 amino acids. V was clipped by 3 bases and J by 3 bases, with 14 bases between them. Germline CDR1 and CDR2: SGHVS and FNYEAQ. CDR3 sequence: CASSLDLGGYTEAFF. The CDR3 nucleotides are TGTGCCAGCAGCTTGGATCTTGGGGGGTACACTGAAGCTTTCTTT.

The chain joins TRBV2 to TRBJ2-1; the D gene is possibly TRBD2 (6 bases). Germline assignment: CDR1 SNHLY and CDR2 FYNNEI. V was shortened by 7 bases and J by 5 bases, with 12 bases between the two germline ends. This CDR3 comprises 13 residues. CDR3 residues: CASTWTIDNEQFF. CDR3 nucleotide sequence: TGTGCCAGCACCTGGACTATAGACAATGAGCAGTTCTTC.

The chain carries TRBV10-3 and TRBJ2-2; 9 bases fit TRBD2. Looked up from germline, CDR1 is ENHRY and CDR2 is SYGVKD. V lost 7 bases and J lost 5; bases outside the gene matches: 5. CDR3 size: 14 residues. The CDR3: CAITSSGETGELFF. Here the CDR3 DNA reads TGTGCCATCACCTCTAGCGGGGAAACCGGGGAGCTGTTTTTT.

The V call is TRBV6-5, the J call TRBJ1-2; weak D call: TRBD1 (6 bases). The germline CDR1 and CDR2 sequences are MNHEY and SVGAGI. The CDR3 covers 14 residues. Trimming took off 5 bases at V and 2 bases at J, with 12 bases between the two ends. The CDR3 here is CASSPKGVNYGYTF. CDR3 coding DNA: TGTGCCAGCAGTCCCAAGGGGGTAAACTATGGCTACACCTTC.

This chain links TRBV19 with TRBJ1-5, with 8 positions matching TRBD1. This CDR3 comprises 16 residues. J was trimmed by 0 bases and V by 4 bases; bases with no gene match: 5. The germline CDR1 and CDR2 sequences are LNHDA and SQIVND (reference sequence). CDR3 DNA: TGTGCCAGTAGTAAACGACAGGGGATTAGCAATCAGCCCCAGCATTTT. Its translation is CASSKRQGISNQPQHF.

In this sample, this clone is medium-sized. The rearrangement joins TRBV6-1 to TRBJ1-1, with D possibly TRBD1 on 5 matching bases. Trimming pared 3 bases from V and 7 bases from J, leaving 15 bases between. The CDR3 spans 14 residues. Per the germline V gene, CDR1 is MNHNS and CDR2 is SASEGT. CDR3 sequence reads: CASSEGPMTVEAFF. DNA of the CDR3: TGTGCCAGCAGTGAGGGCCCAATGACAGTTGAAGCTTTCTTT.

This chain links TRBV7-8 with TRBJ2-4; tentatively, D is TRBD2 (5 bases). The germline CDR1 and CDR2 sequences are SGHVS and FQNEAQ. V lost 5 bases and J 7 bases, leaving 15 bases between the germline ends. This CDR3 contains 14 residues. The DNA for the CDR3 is TGTGCCAGCAGCAAGGCCCTGGAGGAGAACATTCAGTACTTC. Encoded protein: CASSKALEENIQYF.

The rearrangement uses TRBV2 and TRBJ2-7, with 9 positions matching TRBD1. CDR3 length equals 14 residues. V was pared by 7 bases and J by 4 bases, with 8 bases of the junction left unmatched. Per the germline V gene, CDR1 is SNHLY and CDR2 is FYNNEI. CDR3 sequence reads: CASTLSGQGYEQYF. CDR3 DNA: TGTGCCAGCACCCTTTCCGGACAGGGGTACGAGCAGTACTTC.

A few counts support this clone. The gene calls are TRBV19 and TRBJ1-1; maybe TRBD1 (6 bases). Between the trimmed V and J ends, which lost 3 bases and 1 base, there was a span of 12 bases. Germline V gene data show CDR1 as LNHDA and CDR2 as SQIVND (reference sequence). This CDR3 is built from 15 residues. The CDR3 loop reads CASSMDRGGNTEAFF. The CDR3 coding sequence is TGTGCCAGTAGTATGGACAGAGGGGGGAACACTGAAGCTTTCTTT.

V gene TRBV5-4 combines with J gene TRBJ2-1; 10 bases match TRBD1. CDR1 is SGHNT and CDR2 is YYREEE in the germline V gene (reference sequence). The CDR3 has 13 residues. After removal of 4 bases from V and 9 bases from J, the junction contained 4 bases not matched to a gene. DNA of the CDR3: TGTGCCAGCAGCCCCGGGACAGGGGTTGAGCAGTTCTTC. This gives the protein CASSPGTGVEQFF. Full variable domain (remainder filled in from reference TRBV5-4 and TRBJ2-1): ETGVTQSPTHLIKTRGQQVTLRCSSQSGHNTVSWYQQALGQGPQFIFQYYREEENGRGNFPPRFSGLQFPNYSSELNVNALELDDSALYLCASSPGTGVEQFFGPGTRLTVL.

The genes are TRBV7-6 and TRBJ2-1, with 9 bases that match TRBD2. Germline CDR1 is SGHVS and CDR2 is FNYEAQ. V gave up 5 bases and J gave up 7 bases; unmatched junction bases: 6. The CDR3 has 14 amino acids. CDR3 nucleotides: TGTGCCAGCAGCGCGGGAGGGCCGGGTAATGAGCAGTTCTTC. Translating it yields CASSAGGPGNEQFF.

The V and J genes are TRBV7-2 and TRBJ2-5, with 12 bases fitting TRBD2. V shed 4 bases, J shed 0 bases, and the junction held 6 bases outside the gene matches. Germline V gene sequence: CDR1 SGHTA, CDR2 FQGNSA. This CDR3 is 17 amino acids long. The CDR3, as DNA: TGTGCCAGCAGCTCCACTACTAGCGGGGGGTACCAAGAGACCCAGTACTTC. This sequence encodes CASSSTTSGGYQETQYF.

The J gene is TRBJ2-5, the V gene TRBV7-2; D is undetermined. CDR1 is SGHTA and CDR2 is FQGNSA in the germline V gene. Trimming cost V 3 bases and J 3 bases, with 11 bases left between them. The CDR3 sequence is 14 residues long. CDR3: CASSLNARKETQYF. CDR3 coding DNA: TGTGCCAGCAGCTTGAACGCTAGAAAAGAGACCCAGTACTTC.

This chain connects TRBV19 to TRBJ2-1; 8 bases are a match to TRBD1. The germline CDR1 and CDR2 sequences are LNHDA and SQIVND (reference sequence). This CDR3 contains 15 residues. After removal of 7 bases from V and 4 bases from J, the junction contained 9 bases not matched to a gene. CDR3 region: CASTLGTGLYNEQFF. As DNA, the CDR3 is TGTGCCAGTACCTTGGGGACAGGCCTATACAATGAGCAGTTCTTC.

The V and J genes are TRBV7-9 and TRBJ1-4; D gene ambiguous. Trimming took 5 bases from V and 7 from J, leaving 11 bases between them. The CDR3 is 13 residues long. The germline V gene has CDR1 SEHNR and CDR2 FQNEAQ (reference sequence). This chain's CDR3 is CASSLGTGEKLFF. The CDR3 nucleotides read TGTGCCAGCAGCCTAGGAACCGGTGAAAAACTGTTTTTT. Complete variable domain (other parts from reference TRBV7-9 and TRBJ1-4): DTGVSQNPRHKITKRGQNVTFRCDPISEHNRLYWYRQTLGQGPEFLTYFQNEAQLEKSRLLSDRFSAERPKGSFSTLEIQRTEQGDSAMYLCASSLGTGEKLFFGSGTQLSVL.

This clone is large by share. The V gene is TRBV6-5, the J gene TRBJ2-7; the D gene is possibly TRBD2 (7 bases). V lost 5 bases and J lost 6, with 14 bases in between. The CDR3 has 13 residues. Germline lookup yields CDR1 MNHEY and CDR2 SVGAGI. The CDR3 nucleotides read TGTGCCAGCAGTAAGGGGGAGGGGGGCGAGCAGTACTTC. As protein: CASSKGEGGEQYF.

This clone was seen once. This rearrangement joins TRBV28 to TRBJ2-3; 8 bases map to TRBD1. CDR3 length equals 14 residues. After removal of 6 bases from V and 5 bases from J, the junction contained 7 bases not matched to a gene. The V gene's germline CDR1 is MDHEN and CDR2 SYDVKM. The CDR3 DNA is TGTGCCAGCAGCCCGACAGGGGCTGAAGATACGCAGTATTTT. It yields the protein CASSPTGAEDTQYF.

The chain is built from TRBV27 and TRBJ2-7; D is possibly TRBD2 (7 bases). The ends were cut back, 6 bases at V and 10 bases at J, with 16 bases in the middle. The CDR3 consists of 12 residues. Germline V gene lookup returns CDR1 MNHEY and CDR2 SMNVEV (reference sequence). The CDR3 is CASRGGGTKQYF. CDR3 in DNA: TGTGCCAGCAGGGGAGGGGGTACGAAACAGTACTTC.

The CDR3 reads CASSQDARDQPQHF. The CDR3 nucleotides are TGCGCCAGCAGCCAAGATGCCAGGGATCAGCCCCAGCATTTT. The chain employs TRBV4-1 and TRBJ1-5; tentative D call: TRBD1 (5 bases). The germline V and J ends were trimmed by 0 bases and 5 bases, with 8 bases remaining between them. The CDR3 has 14 residues. Germline CDR1 and CDR2: MGHRA and YSYEKL.

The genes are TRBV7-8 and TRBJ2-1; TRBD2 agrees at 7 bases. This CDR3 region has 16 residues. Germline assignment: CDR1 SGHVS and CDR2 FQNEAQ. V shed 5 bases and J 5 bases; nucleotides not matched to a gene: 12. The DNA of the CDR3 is TGTGCCAGCAGCGGGAGGGTCACCTCCAGCCACAATGAGCAGTTCTTC. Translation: CASSGRVTSSHNEQFF.

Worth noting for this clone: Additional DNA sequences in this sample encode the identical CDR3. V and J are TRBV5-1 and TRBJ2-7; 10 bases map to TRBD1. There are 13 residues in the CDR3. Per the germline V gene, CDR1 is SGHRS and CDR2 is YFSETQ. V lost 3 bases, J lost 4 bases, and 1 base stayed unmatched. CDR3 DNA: TGCGCCAGCAGCTGGGGACAGGGGTACGAGCAGTACTTC. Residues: CASSWGQGYEQYF. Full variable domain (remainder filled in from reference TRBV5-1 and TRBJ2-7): KAGVTQTPRYLIKTRGQQVTLSCSPISGHRSVSWYQQTPGQGLQFLFEYFSETQRNKGNFPGRFSGRQFSNSRSEMNVSTLELGDSALYLCASSWGQGYEQYFGPGTRLTVT.

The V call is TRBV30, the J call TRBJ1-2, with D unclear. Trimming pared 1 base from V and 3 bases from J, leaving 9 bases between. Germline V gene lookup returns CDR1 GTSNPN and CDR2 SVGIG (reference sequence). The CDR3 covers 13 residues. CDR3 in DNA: TGTGCCTGGAGTGAGAGCCGGGACTATGGCTACACCTTC. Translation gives CAWSESRDYGYTF.

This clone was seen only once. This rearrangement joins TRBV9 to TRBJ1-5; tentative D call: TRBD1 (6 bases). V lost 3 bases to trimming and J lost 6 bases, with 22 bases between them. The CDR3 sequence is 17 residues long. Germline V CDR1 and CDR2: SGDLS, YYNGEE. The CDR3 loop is CASSAGAGAGSGQPQHF. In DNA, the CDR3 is TGTGCCAGCAGCGCGGGGGCGGGGGCTGGGTCCGGTCAGCCCCAGCATTTT.

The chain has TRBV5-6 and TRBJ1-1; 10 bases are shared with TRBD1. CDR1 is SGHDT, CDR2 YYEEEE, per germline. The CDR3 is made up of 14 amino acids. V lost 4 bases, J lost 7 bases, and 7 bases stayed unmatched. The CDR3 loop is CASSRDRGFGEAFF. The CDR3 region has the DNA TGTGCCAGCAGCCGGGACAGGGGATTTGGTGAAGCTTTCTTT.